The 31 T cell receptor beta chains listed next were all sequenced from one sample in a study of identical twins. Via MiXCR, TCRdb re-called the 5' RACE reads, giving one row per CDR3 protein. Of 500,000 or so distinct CDR3 sequences listed, roughly an eighth are singletons. The data also belong to a second study, concerning yellow fever vaccine responses in identical twins.

The specimen was CD4+ T cells sorted from blood. All receptors come from a young woman in good health.

This clonotype was seen a handful of times. The J gene is TRBJ2-1, the V gene TRBV9, with TRBD2 as a possible D gene (5 bases). Trimming stripped 0 bases from V and 8 bases from J, with 15 bases between. CDR3 length: 15 amino acids. CDR1 SGDLS and CDR2 YYNGEE come from the germline V gene. CDR3 region: CASSVEPSGGDEQFF. The CDR3 DNA sequence: TGTGCCAGCAGCGTAGAACCAAGCGGAGGCGATGAGCAGTTCTTC.

V is TRBV20-1 and J is TRBJ2-7, with TRBD1 identical over 7 bases. Germline CDR1 and CDR2: DFQATT and SNEGSKA (reference sequence). After removal of 3 bases from V and 5 bases from J, the junction contained 7 bases not matched to a gene. The CDR3 runs to 13 residues. DNA of the CDR3: TGCAGTGCTAGTGAGACAGGGTTCAACGAGCAGTACTTC. It is translated as CSASETGFNEQYF.

The chain combines TRBV19 with TRBJ2-1; TRBD2 matches 10 bases. The germline gives CDR1 LNHDA, CDR2 SQIVND (reference sequence). After removal of 6 bases from V and 1 base from J, the junction contained 3 bases not matched to a gene. The CDR3 contains 15 residues. The CDR3: CASRERGGSYNEQFF. The CDR3 DNA is TGTGCCAGTAGAGAGCGGGGGGGTTCCTACAATGAGCAGTTCTTC.

This clonotype was observed a handful of times. This sequence joins TRBV5-5 and TRBJ1-1; D remains ambiguous. CDR3 length: 15 residues. Germline V lookup: CDR1 SGHKS, CDR2 YYEKEE (reference sequence). With 2 bases removed from V and 1 base from J, the gap between germline ends came to 12 bases. Written as DNA, the CDR3 is TGTGCCAGCAGCTTCCCCCCAGAGGCGAACACTGAAGCTTTCTTT. It translates to CASSFPPEANTEAFF.

This clonotype was counted between two and nine times. The gene calls are TRBV20-1 and TRBJ2-2; D is undetermined. The CDR3 has 14 amino acids. V was trimmed by 6 bases and J by 0 bases, leaving 11 bases between them. Germline V gene sequence: CDR1 DFQATT, CDR2 SNEGSKA (reference sequence). CDR3: CSAQRIANTGELFF. The CDR3 coding sequence is TGCAGTGCCCAAAGAATAGCGAACACCGGGGAGCTGTTTTTT.

There are a few counts of this clonotype. The chain recombines TRBV28 with TRBJ2-3; D unclear. The CDR3 runs to 14 residues. Germline CDR1 MDHEN, CDR2 SYDVKM. Trimming removed 8 bases at V and 0 bases at J, with 12 bases between. The chain's CDR3 is CASFKDTSTDTQYF. CDR3 nucleotides: TGTGCCAGCTTCAAAGATACTAGCACAGATACGCAGTATTTT.

This clonotype was found a few times. The chain has TRBV7-9 and TRBJ2-3, with 11 bases that match TRBD2. Per the germline V gene, CDR1 is SEHNR and CDR2 is FQNEAQ (reference sequence). Unmatched junction bases numbered 9, after V lost 8 bases and J lost 5 bases. This CDR3 is 15 amino acids long. CDR3 in amino acids: CASGLAGGRLDTQYF. The CDR3 bases are TGTGCCAGCGGGCTAGCGGGAGGCAGACTAGATACGCAGTATTTT. The full variable domain, its missing parts supplied by reference TRBV7-9 and TRBJ2-3, is DTGVSQNPRHKITKRGQNVTFRCDPISEHNRLYWYRQTLGQGPEFLTYFQNEAQLEKSRLLSDRFSAERPKGSFSTLEIQRTEQGDSAMYLCASGLAGGRLDTQYFGPGTRLTVL.

The chain links TRBV27 to TRBJ2-2, with D perhaps assigned TRBD1 or TRBD2 (6 bases each). Germline CDR1 MNHEY, CDR2 SMNVEV (reference sequence). The CDR3 is 15 amino acids. V lost 6 bases, J lost 2 bases, and 13 bases lay in between. CDR3 residues: CASSPGGLNTGELFF. In DNA form, the CDR3 reads TGTGCCAGCAGCCCCGGGGGCCTCAACACCGGGGAGCTGTTTTTT.

J is TRBJ2-5 and V is TRBV20-1; TRBD2 matches at 9 bases. CDR3 size: 12 residues. The trim removed 5 bases at V and 5 bases at J, leaving 3 bases unmatched. Germline V lookup: CDR1 DFQATT, CDR2 SNEGSKA (reference sequence). CDR3 DNA sequence: TGCAGTGCTCAAACTAGCGGGGAGACCCAGTACTTC. Amino acid sequence: CSAQTSGETQYF.

This clonotype was found a few times. This sequence joins TRBV4-1 and TRBJ2-4; 12 bases align to TRBD1. Unmatched junction bases numbered 5, after V lost 3 bases and J lost 5 bases. Germline V gives CDR1 MGHRA, CDR2 YSYEKL. The CDR3 runs 16 residues. The CDR3 nucleotides are TGCGCCAGCAGCCACATGGGACAGGGGGCGCAAAACATTCAGTACTTC. Translation gives CASSHMGQGAQNIQYF.

This clonotype has more than one count but fewer than ten. In DNA, the CDR3 is TGTGCCTGGAGCGTGGGACTTAATACGCAGTATTTT. Translating gives CAWSVGLNTQYF. The chain combines TRBV30 with TRBJ2-3; D perhaps matches TRBD2 (6 bases). Looked up from germline, CDR1 is GTSNPN and CDR2 is SVGIG (reference sequence). This CDR3 spans 12 amino acids. Trimming left V 3 bases short and J 7 bases short, with 11 bases between.

CDR3 DNA: TGCAGCGTTGAGGGCGATACCTACGAGCAGTACTTC. The encoded protein is CSVEGDTYEQYF. The chain employs TRBV29-1 and TRBJ2-7; no reliable D call. V was trimmed by 3 bases and J by 2 bases, leaving 8 bases between them. There are 12 residues in the CDR3. Germline values: CDR1 SQVTM, CDR2 ANQGSEA.

This chain connects TRBV2 to TRBJ2-1, with a weak D call TRBD2 (6 bases). CDR1 and CDR2 from the germline V gene are SNHLY and FYNNEI. V was pared by 4 bases and J by 6 bases, with 10 bases between. There are 13 residues in the CDR3. This CDR3 is CASSAGAPNEQFF. For the CDR3, the DNA is TGTGCCAGCAGTGCGGGAGCCCCCAATGAGCAGTTCTTC.

This clonotype came up a few times. The CDR3 loop is CASSLGGLAGGSETQYF. The CDR3 nucleotides read TGTGCCAGCAGCTTAGGGGGACTAGCGGGAGGGAGCGAGACCCAGTACTTC. The chain couples TRBV7-2 to TRBJ2-5; 16 nucleotides line up with TRBD2. CDR3 length: 17 amino acids. J was trimmed by 5 bases and V by 1 base; bases with no gene match: 4. Germline V gene sequence: CDR1 SGHTA, CDR2 FQGNSA.

This clonotype was recorded a few times. V gene TRBV15 combines with J gene TRBJ1-1, with D perhaps TRBD1 (6 bases). The CDR3 spans 17 residues. V lost 0 bases, J lost 3 bases, and 17 bases lay in between. Germline V gene lookup returns CDR1 LNHNV and CDR2 YYDKDF (reference sequence). The CDR3 loop reads CATSREGGKGEDTEAFF. The CDR3 bases are TGTGCCACCAGCAGAGAAGGGGGGAAGGGTGAGGACACTGAAGCTTTCTTT.

The chain couples TRBV5-1 to TRBJ2-1; no clear D. Deletions cut 0 bases from V and 3 bases from J, with 13 bases between. The CDR3 sequence is 16 residues long. The germline gives CDR1 SGHRS, CDR2 YFSETQ. Written as DNA, the CDR3 is TGCGCCAGCAGCTTGGCGGCAGGCTTTTACTACAATGAGCAGTTCTTC. It specifies CASSLAAGFYYNEQFF.

This clonotype showed up just a few times. The chain is built from TRBV7-9 and TRBJ1-2; the match to TRBD1 covers 7 bases. Trimming at V came to 5 bases and at J to 6 bases, leaving 6 bases not matched to a gene. The CDR3 is 13 residues long. CDR1 is SEHNR and CDR2 is FQNEAQ in the germline V gene (reference sequence). CDR3 loop: CASSHLTGHGYTF. CDR3 bases: TGTGCCAGCAGCCACCTGACAGGGCATGGCTACACCTTC.

There are a few counts of this clonotype. The chain is built from TRBV20-1 and TRBJ2-1, with D possibly being TRBD2 (5 bases). Trimming stripped 4 bases from V and 0 bases from J, with 7 bases between. The CDR3 sequence is 13 residues long. Germline CDR1 and CDR2: DFQATT and SNEGSKA (reference sequence). The CDR3 region has the DNA TGCAGTGCTACCGAGGGCTCCTACAATGAGCAGTTCTTC. It specifies CSATEGSYNEQFF.

In this sample, this clonotype turned up a few times. The chain couples TRBV28 to TRBJ2-7, with 13 bases identical to TRBD2. The germline gives CDR1 MDHEN, CDR2 SYDVKM. The CDR3 spans 15 residues. V trimming: 8 bases; J trimming: 7 bases; junction bases outside the gene matches: 11. CDR3 sequence: CASGTETSGGREQYF. The CDR3 region has the DNA TGTGCCAGCGGCACCGAGACTAGCGGGGGGCGGGAGCAGTACTTC.

This chain links TRBV20-1 with TRBJ2-5; D uncertain. The CDR3 runs to 15 residues. Germline CDR1 is DFQATT and CDR2 is SNEGSKA (reference sequence). The ends were cut back, 0 bases at V and 1 base at J, with 12 bases in the middle. The CDR3 protein is CSARDVSKIQETQYF. The CDR3, as DNA: TGCAGTGCTAGAGATGTCAGCAAGATCCAAGAGACCCAGTACTTC.

This clonotype was detected once. The CDR3 does not close with the conserved phenylalanine or tryptophan, likely indicating a read error. The gene calls are TRBV27 and TRBJ2-1, with 10 nucleotides matching TRBD1. J was trimmed by 8 bases and V by 5 bases; bases with no gene match: 9. Germline loops: CDR1 MNHEY, CDR2 SMNVEV (reference sequence). This CDR3 region has 15 residues. The CDR3 bases are TGTGCCAGCAGTCGGCGGACAGGGGGAGCGGATGAGCAGTTCATC. Its translation: CASSRRTGGADEQFI.

Only a few counts were recorded for this clonotype. V usage is TRBV10-3 and J usage is TRBJ2-1; 11 bases are shared with TRBD1. The trim removed 6 bases at V and 7 bases at J, leaving 5 bases unmatched. Germline V gene sequence: CDR1 ENHRY, CDR2 SYGVKD. The CDR3 covers 14 residues. The CDR3 is CAIRYGTGGNEQFF. CDR3 bases: TGTGCCATCAGATACGGGACAGGGGGAAATGAGCAGTTCTTC.

The chain recombines TRBV19 with TRBJ2-1; no clear D gene. Germline CDR1 LNHDA, CDR2 SQIVND (reference sequence). This CDR3 region has 15 residues. V lost 2 bases, J lost 0 bases, and 8 bases lay in between. CDR3 in DNA: TGTGCCAGTAGTATAAGGGTAAGCTCCTACAATGAGCAGTTCTTC. It translates to CASSIRVSSYNEQFF.

This clonotype came up a few times. This chain joins TRBV20-1 and TRBJ2-1; TRBD2 matches at 8 bases. The CDR3 has 15 amino acids. With V trimmed by 6 bases and J by 6 bases, 13 bases remained unmatched. From germline, CDR1 is DFQATT and CDR2 SNEGSKA (reference sequence). The CDR3 sequence is CSAPNRGGAGNEQFF. The CDR3 coding sequence is TGCAGTGCCCCAAACCGGGGGGGGGCTGGCAATGAGCAGTTCTTC.

On this clonotype itself: The junction differs from germline at one of its ends, possibly a read error. V and J are TRBV7-2 and TRBJ2-1; D may be TRBD2 (6 bases). CDR1 and CDR2 (germline): SGHTA, FQGNSA. This CDR3 comprises 15 residues. The CDR3 sequence: CAISLREIGHNEQFF. CDR3 sequence (DNA): TGTGCCATCAGCTTACGGGAGATCGGACACAATGAGCAGTTCTTC. Using reference TRBV7-2 and TRBJ2-1 for the parts outside the CDR3, the full variable domain is GAGVSQSPSNKVTEKGKDVELRCDPISGHTALYWYRQSLGQGLEFLIYFQGNSAPDKSGLPSDRFSAERTGGSVSTLTIQRTQQEDSAVYLCAISLREIGHNEQFFGPGTRLTVL.

This clonotype was seen only a few times. The V gene is TRBV20-1, the J gene TRBJ2-4, with a weak D call TRBD1 (6 bases). Germline V gene sequence: CDR1 DFQATT, CDR2 SNEGSKA (reference sequence). V lost 5 bases to trimming and J lost 3 bases, with 8 bases between them. The CDR3 totals 12 residues. CDR3 nucleotide sequence: TGCAGTGCTGGACAGCTCAAAAACATTCAGTACTTC. It encodes CSAGQLKNIQYF.

The chain links TRBV29-1 to TRBJ2-5; D remains unclear. Germline CDR1 reads SQVTM; CDR2 reads ANQGSEA. The CDR3 totals 17 residues. The ends were cut back, 2 bases at V and 1 base at J, with 20 bases in the middle. DNA for the CDR3: TGCAGCGTTGAACCCCGGGCCCCACTCCCGGTCCAAGAGACCCAGTACTTC. Translating gives CSVEPRAPLPVQETQYF.

This clonotype was seen only a few times. The chain employs TRBV7-6 and TRBJ2-3; 10 nucleotides agree with TRBD2. Per the germline V gene, CDR1 is SGHVS and CDR2 is FNYEAQ. V gave up 4 bases and J gave up 3 bases; unmatched junction bases: 10. There are 17 residues in the CDR3. CDR3 loop: CASSSFRGAGGTDTQYF. The CDR3 DNA reads as TGTGCCAGCAGCTCCTTCCGTGGAGCGGGGGGGACAGATACGCAGTATTTT.

The chain joins TRBV7-8 to TRBJ2-1; the D gene is possibly TRBD2 (6 bases). CDR1 SGHVS and CDR2 FQNEAQ come from the germline V gene. The CDR3 spans 15 residues. Between the trimmed V and J ends, which lost 1 base and 5 bases, there was a span of 12 bases. CDR3 in amino acids: CASSLGGDVHNEQFF. The CDR3 nucleotides are TGTGCCAGCAGCTTAGGGGGGGACGTCCACAATGAGCAGTTCTTC.

The sample holds a few counts of this clonotype. The J gene is TRBJ2-3, the V gene TRBV11-1, with a possible D match to TRBD1 (5 bases). The V gene's germline CDR1 is SGHAT and CDR2 FQDESV (reference sequence). This CDR3 region has 16 residues. Trimming removed 5 bases from V and 6 bases from J, with 21 bases in between. The CDR3 DNA reads TGTGCCAGCAGCCGAGGAACAGGTTTCGGACGGGATACGCAGTATTTT. As protein: CASSRGTGFGRDTQYF.

This clonotype was seen repeatedly, ten times or more. The rearrangement links TRBV3-1 to TRBJ1-1; D perhaps matches TRBD1 (5 bases). The CDR3 extends over 14 amino acids. Trimming pared 4 bases from V and 11 bases from J, leaving 20 bases between. Germline-derived CDR1 and CDR2 are LGHDT and YNNKEL (reference sequence). The CDR3 nucleotides are TGTGCCAGCAGCCCTTTGAATAAGGGGTTGTACGCTTTCTTT. This translates into CASSPLNKGLYAFF.